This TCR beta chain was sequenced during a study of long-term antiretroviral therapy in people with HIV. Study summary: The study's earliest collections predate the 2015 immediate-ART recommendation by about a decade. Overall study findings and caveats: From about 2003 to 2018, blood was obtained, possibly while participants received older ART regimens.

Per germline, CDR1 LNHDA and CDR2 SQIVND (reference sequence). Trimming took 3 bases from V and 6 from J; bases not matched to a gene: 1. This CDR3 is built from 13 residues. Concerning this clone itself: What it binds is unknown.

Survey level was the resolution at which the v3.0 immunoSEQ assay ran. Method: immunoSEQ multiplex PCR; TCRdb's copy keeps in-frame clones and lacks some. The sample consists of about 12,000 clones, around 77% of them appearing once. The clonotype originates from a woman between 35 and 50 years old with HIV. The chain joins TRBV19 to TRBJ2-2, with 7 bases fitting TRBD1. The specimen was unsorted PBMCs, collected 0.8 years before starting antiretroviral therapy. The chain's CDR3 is CASSMQGAGELFF. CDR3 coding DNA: TGTGCCAGTAGTATGCAGGGGGCCGGGGAGCTGTTTTTT.